This T cell receptor (beta chain) was recorded in a study of T cells in Graves' hyperthyroidism and ophthalmopathy. Study-wide points: In simple terms, a model built on 13 V-J features told ophthalmopathy apart from stable hyperthyroidism.

The CDR3 has 15 amino acids. Germline CDR1 and CDR2: MNHEY and SMNVEV (reference sequence). J lost 8 bases, V lost 2 bases, and 8 bases had no gene match. This clonotype appeared many times. Its antigen is not identified. A patient was excluded if there was uncontrolled infection, other autoimmune disease, pregnancy or lactation. TCR beta CDR3 regions were amplified from RNA transcripts. Researchers ran a first-round RT-PCR on the TCR CDR3 using the HTBI primer set. TCRdb ran MiXCR on the multiplex PCR reads and lists one entry per CDR3 protein. The sample has approximately 380,000 distinct CDR3 sequences; under 20% are singletons.

The origin of this receptor is a woman under 30 with Graves' hyperthyroidism. Input material: blood. The rearrangement links TRBV27 to TRBJ1-2, with 10 bases fitting TRBD1. DNA of the CDR3: TGTGCCAGCAGTTTAAGCCCGGGGACAGGGGAAGGCTACACCTTC. As protein: CASSLSPGTGEGYTF.